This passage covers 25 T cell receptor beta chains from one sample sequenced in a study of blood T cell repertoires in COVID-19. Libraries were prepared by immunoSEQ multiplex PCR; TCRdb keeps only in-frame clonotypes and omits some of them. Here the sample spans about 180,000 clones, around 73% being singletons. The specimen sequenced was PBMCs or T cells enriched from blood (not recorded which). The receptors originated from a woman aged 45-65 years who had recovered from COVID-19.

The chain's CDR3 is CASSSWRDGSYEQYF. The DNA of the CDR3 is TGTGCCAGCTCCTCTTGGAGGGACGGCTCCTACGAGCAGTACTTC. The chain joins TRBV18 to TRBJ2-7; maybe TRBD2 (6 bases). This CDR3 has 15 amino acids. Trimming shortened V by 6 bases and J by 0 bases, and 15 bases separated the two germline ends. In germline, CDR1 is KGHSH, CDR2 LQKENI. The full variable domain, with the rest looked up from reference TRBV18 and TRBJ2-7, is NAGVMQNPRHLVRRRGQEARLRCSPMKGHSHVYWYRQLPEEGLKFMVYLQKENIIDESGMPKERFSAEFPKEGPSILRIQQVVRGDSAAYFCASSSWRDGSYEQYFGPGTRLTVT.

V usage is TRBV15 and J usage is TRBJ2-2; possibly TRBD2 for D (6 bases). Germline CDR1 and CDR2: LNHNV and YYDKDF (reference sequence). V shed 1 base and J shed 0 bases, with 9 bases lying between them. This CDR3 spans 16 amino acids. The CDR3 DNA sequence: TGTGCCACCAGCAGAGGGGGGGTCGCGAACACCGGGGAGCTGTTTTTT. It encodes CATSRGGVANTGELFF.

The CDR3 sequence is CASSLVRTWEGYGYTF. CDR3 in DNA: TGTGCCAGCAGCTTAGTTAGGACCTGGGAGGGGTATGGCTACACCTTC. V gene TRBV11-2 combines with J gene TRBJ1-2, with TRBD1 as a possible D gene (5 bases). Germline-derived CDR1 and CDR2 are SGHAT and FQNNGV. V was clipped by 1 base and J by 5 bases, with 17 bases between them. The CDR3 extends over 16 amino acids.

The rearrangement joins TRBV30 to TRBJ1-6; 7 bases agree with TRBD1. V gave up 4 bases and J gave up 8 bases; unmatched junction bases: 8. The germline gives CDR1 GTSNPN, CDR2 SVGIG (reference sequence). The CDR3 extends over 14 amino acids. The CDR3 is CAWTTRGVHSPLHF. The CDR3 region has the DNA TGTGCCTGGACGACCAGGGGGGTTCATTCACCCCTCCACTTT.

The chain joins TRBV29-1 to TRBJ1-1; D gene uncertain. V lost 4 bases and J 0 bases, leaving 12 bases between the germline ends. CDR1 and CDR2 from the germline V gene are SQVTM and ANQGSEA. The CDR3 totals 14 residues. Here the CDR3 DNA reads TGCAGCGTTGTTGCAGATACAATGAACACTGAAGCTTTCTTT. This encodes CSVVADTMNTEAFF. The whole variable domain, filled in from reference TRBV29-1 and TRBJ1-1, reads SAVISQKPSRDICQRGTSLTIQCQVDSQVTMMFWYRQQPGQSLTLIATANQGSEATYESGFVIDKFPISRPNLTFSTLTVSNMSPEDSSIYLCSVVADTMNTEAFFGQGTRLTVV.

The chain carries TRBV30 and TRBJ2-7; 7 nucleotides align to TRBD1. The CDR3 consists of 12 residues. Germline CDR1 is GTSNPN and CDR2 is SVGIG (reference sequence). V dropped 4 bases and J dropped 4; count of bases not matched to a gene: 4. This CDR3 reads CAWTSQGYEQYF. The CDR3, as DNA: TGTGCCTGGACCTCACAGGGGTACGAGCAGTACTTC.

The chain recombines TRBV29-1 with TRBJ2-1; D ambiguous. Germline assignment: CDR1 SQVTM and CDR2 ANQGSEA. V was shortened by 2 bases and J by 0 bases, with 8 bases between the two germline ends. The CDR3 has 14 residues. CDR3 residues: CSVENSLSYNEQFF. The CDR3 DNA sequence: TGCAGCGTTGAAAACAGCCTCTCCTACAATGAGCAGTTCTTC.

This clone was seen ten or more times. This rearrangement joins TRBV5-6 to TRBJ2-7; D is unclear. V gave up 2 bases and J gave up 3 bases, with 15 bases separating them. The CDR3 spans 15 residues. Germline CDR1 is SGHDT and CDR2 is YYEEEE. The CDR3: CASSFSGRLLYEQYF. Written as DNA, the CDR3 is TGTGCCAGCAGCTTCTCAGGCCGTCTTCTCTACGAGCAGTACTTC.

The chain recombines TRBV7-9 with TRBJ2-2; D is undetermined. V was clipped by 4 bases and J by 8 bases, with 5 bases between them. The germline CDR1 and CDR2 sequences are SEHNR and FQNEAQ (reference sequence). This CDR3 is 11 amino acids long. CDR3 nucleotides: TGTGCCAGCAGCTACCAGGGGGAGCTGTTTTTT. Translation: CASSYQGELFF.

CDR3 residues: CASSQLGGGLAGGGNSYNEQFF. The CDR3 nucleotides are TGCGCCAGCAGCCAACTGGGAGGCGGACTAGCGGGAGGGGGAAACTCCTACAATGAGCAGTTCTTC. This sequence joins TRBV4-3 and TRBJ2-1, with TRBD2 matching 15 bases. Germline V gene lookup returns CDR1 LGHNA and CDR2 YSLEER. The V gene end was trimmed by 2 bases and the J gene end by 0 bases; junction bases not matched to a gene: 14. The CDR3 sequence is 22 residues long.

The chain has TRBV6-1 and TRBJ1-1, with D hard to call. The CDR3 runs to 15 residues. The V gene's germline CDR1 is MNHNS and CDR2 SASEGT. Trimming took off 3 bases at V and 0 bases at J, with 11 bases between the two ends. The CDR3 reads CASSDWAGMNTEAFF. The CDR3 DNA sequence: TGTGCCAGCAGTGATTGGGCAGGCATGAACACTGAAGCTTTCTTT.

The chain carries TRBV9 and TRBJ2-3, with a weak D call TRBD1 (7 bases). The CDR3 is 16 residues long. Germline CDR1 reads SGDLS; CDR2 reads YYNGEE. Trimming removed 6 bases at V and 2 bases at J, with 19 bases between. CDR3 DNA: TGTGCCAGCAACCAGGGGGGCAGCCCTAACACAGATACGCAGTATTTT. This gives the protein CASNQGGSPNTDTQYF.

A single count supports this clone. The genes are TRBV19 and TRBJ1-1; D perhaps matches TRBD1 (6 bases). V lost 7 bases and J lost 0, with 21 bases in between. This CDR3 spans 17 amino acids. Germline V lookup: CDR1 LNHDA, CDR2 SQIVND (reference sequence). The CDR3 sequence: CASNFRPDRPMNTEAFF. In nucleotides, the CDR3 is TGTGCCAGTAATTTCCGTCCGGACAGACCGATGAACACTGAAGCTTTCTTT.

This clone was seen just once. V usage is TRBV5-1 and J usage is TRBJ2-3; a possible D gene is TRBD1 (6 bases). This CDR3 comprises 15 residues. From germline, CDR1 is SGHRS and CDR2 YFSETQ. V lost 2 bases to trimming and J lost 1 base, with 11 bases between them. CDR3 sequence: CASSLQGARTDTQYF. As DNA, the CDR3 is TGCGCCAGCAGCTTACAGGGCGCCCGCACAGATACGCAGTATTTT.

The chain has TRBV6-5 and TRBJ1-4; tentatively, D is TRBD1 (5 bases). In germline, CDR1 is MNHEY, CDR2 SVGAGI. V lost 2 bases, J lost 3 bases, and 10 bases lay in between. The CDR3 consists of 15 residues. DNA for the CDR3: TGTGCCAGCAGTTACGGGGGACTGGCTAATGAAAAACTGTTTTTT. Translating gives CASSYGGLANEKLFF.

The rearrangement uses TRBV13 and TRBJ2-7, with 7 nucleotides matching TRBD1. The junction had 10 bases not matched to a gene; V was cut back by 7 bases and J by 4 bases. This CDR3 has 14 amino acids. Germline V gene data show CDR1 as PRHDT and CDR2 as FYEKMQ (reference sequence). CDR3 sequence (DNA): TGTGCCAGCATCATTAGAGGGGGCGCGTACGAGCAGTACTTC. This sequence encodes CASIIRGGAYEQYF.

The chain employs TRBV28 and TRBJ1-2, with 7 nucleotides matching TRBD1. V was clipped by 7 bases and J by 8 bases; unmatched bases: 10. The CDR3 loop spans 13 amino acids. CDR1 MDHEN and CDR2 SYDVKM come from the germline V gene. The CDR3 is CASIPTGVGGYTF. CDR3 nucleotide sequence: TGTGCCAGCATCCCAACAGGGGTGGGAGGCTACACCTTC.

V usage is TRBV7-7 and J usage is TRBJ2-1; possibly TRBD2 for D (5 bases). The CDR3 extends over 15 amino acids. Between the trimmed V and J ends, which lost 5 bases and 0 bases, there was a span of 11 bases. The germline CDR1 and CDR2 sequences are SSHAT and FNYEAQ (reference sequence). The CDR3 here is CASSGPAVSYNEQFF. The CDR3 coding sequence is TGTGCCAGCAGCGGACCAGCGGTCTCCTACAATGAGCAGTTCTTC.

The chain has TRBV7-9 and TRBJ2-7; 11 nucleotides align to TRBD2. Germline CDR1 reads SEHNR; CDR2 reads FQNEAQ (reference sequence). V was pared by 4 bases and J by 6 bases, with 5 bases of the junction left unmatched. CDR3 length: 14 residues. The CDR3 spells CASSSGTSGSEQYF. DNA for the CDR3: TGTGCCAGCAGCTCTGGGACTAGCGGCTCCGAGCAGTACTTC.

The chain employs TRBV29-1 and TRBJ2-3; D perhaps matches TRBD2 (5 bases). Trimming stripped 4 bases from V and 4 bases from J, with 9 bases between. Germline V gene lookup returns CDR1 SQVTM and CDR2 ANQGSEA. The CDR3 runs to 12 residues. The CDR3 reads CSVVEAADTQYF. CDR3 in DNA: TGCAGCGTTGTGGAGGCGGCAGATACGCAGTATTTT.

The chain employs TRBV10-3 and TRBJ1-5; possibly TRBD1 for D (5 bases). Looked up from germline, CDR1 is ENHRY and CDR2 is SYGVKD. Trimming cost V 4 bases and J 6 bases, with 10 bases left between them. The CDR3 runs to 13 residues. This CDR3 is CAISGDSLQPQHF. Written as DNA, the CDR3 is TGTGCCATCAGTGGAGACAGCCTTCAGCCCCAGCATTTT.

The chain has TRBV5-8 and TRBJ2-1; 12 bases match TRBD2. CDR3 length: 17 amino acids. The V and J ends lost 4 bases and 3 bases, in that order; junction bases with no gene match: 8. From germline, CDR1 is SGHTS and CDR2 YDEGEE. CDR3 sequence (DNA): TGTGCCAGCAGCCCCCTAGCGGGAGGGCCCCGCTACAATGAGCAGTTCTTC. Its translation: CASSPLAGGPRYNEQFF.

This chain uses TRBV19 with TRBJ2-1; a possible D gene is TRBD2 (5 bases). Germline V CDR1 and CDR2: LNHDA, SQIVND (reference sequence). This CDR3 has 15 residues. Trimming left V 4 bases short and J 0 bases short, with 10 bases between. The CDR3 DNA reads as TGTGCCAGTAGTAGCCGGGGAAACTCCTACAATGAGCAGTTCTTC. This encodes CASSSRGNSYNEQFF.

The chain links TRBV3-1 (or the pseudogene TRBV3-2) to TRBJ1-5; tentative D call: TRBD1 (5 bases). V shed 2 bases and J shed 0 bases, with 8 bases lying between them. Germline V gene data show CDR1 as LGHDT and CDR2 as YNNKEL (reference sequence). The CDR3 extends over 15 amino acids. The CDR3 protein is CASSQRGLSNQPQHF. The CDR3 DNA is TGTGCCAGCAGCCAACGGGGACTTAGCAATCAGCCCCAGCATTTT.

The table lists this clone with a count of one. The CDR3 DNA follows: TGTGCCAGCCGACTAGCGTATTACACAGATACGCAGTATTTT. Protein: CASRLAYYTDTQYF. V usage is TRBV28 and J usage is TRBJ2-3; 8 positions agree with TRBD2. The CDR3 is 14 amino acids. Germline values: CDR1 MDHEN, CDR2 SYDVKM. Germline trimming cut 8 bases from V and 2 bases from J; bases unmatched to any gene: 6.